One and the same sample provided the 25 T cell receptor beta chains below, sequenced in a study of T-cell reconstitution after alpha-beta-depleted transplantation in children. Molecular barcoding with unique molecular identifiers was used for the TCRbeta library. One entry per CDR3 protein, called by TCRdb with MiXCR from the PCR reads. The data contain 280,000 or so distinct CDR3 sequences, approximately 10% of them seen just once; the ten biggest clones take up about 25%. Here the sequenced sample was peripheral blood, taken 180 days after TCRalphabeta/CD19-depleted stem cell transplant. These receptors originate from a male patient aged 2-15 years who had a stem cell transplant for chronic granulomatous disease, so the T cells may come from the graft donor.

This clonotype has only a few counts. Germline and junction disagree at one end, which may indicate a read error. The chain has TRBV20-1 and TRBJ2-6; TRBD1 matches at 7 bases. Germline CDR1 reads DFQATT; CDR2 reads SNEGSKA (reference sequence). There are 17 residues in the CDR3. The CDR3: CCATGTDRFSGANVLTF. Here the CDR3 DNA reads TGCTGTGCAACCGGGACGGACAGGTTCTCTGGGGCCAACGTCCTGACTTTC.

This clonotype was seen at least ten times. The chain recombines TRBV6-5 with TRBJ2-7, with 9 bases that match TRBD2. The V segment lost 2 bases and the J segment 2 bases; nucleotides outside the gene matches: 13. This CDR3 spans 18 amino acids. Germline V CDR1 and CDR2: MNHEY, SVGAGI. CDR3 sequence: CASSYTPLGLALTYEQYF. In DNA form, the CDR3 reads TGTGCCAGCAGTTACACACCGCTGGGACTAGCCTTAACCTACGAGCAGTACTTC.

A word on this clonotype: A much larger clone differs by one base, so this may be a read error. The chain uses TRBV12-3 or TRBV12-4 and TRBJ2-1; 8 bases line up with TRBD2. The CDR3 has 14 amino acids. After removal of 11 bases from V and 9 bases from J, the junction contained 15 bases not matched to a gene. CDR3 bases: TGTGCCGGCACCACCGGGACTAGAACTGGTGAGCAGTTCTTC. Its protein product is CAGTTGTRTGEQFF.

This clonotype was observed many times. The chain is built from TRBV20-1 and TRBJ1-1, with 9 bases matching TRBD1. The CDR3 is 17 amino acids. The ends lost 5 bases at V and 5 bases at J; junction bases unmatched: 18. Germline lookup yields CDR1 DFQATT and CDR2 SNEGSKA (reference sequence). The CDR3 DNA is TGCAGTGCTGCCCGCGGACAGGGGAGAAGGTTAAGGACTGAAGCTTTCTTT. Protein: CSAARGQGRRLRTEAFF.

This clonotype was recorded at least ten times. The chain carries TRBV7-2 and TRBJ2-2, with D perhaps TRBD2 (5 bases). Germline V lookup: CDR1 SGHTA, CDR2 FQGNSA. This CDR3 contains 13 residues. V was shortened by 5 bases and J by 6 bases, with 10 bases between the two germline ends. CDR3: CASSLLGPGELFF. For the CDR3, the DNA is TGTGCCAGCAGCCTACTAGGGCCCGGGGAGCTGTTTTTT. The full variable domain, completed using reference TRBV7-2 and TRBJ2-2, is GAGVSQSPSNKVTEKGKDVELRCDPISGHTALYWYRQSLGQGLEFLIYFQGNSAPDKSGLPSDRFSAERTGGSVSTLTIQRTQQEDSAVYLCASSLLGPGELFFGEGSRLTVL.

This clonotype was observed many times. The CDR3 nucleotides are TGCGCCAGCAGCTTGAGCACAGCTCCTGAGCAGTACTTC. Translated, it gives CASSLSTAPEQYF. The chain couples TRBV5-1 to TRBJ2-7; no definite D call. The V and J ends lost 1 base and 7 bases respectively, with 12 bases between them. Germline V CDR1 and CDR2: SGHRS, YFSETQ. The CDR3 is 13 residues long.

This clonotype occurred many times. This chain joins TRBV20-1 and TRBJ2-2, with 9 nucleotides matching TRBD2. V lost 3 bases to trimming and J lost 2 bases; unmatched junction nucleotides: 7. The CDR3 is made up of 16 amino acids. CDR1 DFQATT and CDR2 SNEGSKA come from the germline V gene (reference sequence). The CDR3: CSARTSGRRNTGELFF. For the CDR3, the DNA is TGCAGTGCTAGGACTAGCGGACGACGAAACACCGGGGAGCTGTTTTTT.

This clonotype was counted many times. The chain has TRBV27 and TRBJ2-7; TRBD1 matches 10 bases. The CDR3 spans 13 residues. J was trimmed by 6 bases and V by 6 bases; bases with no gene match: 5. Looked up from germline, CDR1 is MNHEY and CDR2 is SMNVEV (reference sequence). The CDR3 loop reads CASREGQGFEQYF. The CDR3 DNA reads TGTGCCAGCAGGGAGGGACAGGGGTTCGAGCAGTACTTC.

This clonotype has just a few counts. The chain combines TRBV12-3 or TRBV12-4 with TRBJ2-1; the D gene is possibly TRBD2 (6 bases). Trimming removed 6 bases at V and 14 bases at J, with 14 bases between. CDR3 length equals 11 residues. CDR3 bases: TGTGCCAGCAGAGACCGGGAGATGGAGTTCTTC. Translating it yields CASRDREMEFF.

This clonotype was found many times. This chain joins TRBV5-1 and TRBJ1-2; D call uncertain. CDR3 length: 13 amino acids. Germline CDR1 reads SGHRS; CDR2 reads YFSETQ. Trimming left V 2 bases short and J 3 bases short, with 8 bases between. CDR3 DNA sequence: TGCGCCAGCAGCTTTGACACTGACTATGGCTACACCTTC. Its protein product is CASSFDTDYGYTF.

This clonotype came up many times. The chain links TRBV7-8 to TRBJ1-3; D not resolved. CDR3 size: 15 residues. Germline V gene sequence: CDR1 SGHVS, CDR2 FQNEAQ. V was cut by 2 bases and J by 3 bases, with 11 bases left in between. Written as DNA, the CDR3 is TGTGCCAGCAGCTTATACCTGGGAGATGGAAACACCATATATTTT. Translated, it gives CASSLYLGDGNTIYF.

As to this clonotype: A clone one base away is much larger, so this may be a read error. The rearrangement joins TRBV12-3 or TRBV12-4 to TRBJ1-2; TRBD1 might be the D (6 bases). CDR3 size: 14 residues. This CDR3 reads CTSSVAGTSYGYTF. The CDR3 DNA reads TGTACCAGCAGCGTAGCGGGGACATCTTATGGCTACACCTTC.

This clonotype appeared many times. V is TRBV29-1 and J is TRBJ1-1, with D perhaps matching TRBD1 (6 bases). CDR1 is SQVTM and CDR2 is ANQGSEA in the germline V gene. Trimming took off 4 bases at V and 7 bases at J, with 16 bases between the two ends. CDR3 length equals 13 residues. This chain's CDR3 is CSVGGERGGEAFF. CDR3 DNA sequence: TGCAGCGTTGGGGGGGAGAGGGGGGGTGAAGCTTTCTTT.

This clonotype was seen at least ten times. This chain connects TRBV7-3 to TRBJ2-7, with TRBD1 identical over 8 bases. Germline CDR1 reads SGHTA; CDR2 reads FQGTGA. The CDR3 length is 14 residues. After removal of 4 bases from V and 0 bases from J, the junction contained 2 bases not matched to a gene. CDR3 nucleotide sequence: TGTGCCAGCAGCTGGACAGGGAGCTCCTACGAGCAGTACTTC. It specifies CASSWTGSSYEQYF.

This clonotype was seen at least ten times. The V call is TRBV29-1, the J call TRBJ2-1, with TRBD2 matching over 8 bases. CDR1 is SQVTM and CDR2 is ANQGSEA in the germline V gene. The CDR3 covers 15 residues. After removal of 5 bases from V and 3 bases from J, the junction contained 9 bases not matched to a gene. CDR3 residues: CSVWDAGGHYNEQFF. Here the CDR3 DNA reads TGCAGCGTTTGGGACGCGGGGGGCCACTACAATGAGCAGTTCTTC.

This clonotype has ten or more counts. In DNA, the CDR3 is TGTGCCAGCAGCTTAGAGTCTCCTCGGGAGACCCAGTACTTC. Protein: CASSLESPRETQYF. The V and J genes are TRBV7-2 and TRBJ2-5, with D unclear. Trimming shortened V by 1 base and J by 5 bases, and 11 bases separated the two germline ends. The CDR3 sequence is 14 residues long. Looked up from germline, CDR1 is SGHTA and CDR2 is FQGNSA.

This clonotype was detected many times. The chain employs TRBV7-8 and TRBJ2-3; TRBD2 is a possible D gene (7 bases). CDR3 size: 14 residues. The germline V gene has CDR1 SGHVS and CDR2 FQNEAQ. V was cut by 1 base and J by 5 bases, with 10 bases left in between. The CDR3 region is CASSLGGGVDTQYF. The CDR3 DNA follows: TGTGCCAGCAGCTTAGGAGGGGGGGTAGATACGCAGTATTTT.

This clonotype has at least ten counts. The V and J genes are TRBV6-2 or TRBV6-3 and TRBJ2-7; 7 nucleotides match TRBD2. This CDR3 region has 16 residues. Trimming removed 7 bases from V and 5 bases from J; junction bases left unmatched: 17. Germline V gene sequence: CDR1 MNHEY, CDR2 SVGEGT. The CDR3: CASTNPGRPRVNEQYF. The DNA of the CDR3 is TGTGCCAGCACCAATCCCGGGAGGCCCAGGGTGAACGAGCAGTACTTC.

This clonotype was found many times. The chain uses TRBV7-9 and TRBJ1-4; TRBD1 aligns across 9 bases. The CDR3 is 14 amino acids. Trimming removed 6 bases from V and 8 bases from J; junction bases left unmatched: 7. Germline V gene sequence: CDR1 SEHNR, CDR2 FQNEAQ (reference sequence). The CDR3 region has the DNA TGTGCCAGCAGAAAACAGGGGGCGAAGGAAAAACTGTTTTTT. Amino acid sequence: CASRKQGAKEKLFF.

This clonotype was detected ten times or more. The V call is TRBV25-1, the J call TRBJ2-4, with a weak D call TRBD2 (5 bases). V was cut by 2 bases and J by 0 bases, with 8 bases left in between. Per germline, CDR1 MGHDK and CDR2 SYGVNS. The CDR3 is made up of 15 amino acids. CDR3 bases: TGTGCCAGCAGTGAAGCGGGCATAGCCAAAAACATTCAGTACTTC. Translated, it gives CASSEAGIAKNIQYF. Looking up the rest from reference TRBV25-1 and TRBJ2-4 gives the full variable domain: EADIYQTPRYLVIGTGKKITLECSQTMGHDKMYWYQQDPGMELHLIHYSYGVNSTEKGDLSSESTVSRIRTEHFPLTLESARPSHTSQYLCASSEAGIAKNIQYFGAGTRLSVL.

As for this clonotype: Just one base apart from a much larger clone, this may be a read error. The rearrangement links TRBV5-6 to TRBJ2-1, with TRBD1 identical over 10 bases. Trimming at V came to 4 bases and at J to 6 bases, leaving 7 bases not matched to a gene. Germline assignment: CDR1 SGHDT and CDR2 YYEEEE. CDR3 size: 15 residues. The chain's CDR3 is CASSGTGDPFNEQFF. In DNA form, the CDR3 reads TGTGCCAGCAGCGGGACAGGGGACCCCTTCAATGAGCAGTTCTTC.

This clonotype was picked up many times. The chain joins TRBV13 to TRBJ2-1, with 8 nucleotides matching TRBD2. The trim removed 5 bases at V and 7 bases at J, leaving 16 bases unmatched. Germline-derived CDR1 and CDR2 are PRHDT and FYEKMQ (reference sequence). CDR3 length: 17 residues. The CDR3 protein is CASSLSPGLAPRNEQFF. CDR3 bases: TGTGCCAGCAGCCTTAGCCCAGGACTAGCCCCCAGGAATGAGCAGTTCTTC.

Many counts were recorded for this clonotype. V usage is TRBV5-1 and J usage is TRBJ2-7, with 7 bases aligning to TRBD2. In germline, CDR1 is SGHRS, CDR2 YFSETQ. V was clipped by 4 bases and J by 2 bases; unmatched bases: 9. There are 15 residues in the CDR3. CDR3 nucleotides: TGCGCCAGCAGCGGGTCCGGGGAGGGCCCCTACGAGCAGTACTTC. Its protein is CASSGSGEGPYEQYF. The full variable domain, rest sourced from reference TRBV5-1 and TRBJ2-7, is KAGVTQTPRYLIKTRGQQVTLSCSPISGHRSVSWYQQTPGQGLQFLFEYFSETQRNKGNFPGRFSGRQFSNSRSEMNVSTLELGDSALYLCASSGSGEGPYEQYFGPGTRLTVT.

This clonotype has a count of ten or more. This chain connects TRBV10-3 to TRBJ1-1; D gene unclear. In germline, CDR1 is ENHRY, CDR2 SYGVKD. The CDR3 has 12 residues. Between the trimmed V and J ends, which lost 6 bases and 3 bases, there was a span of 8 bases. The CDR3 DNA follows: TGTGCCATCAGCCCCCGGGACACTGAAGCTTTCTTT. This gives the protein CAISPRDTEAFF.

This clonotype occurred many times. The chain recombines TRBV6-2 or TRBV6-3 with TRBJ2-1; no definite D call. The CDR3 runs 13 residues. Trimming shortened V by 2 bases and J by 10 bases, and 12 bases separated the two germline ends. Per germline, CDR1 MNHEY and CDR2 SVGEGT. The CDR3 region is CASSYDDDLEQFF. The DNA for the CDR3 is TGTGCCAGCAGTTACGACGACGACTTGGAGCAGTTCTTC.